One sample yielded the 16 T cell receptor beta chains listed below, sequenced in a study of molecular identifiers for immune sequencing clone quantification. TCRdb re-called the PCR reads through MiXCR, storing one row per CDR3 protein. Found here are about 510,000 distinct CDR3 sequences, roughly a fifth of them singletons; the top ten hold about 0.78%. The sequencing input was naive CD8+ T cells from blood, with Jurkat cell RNA spiked in. The sample's subset: FACS-sorted CD8+CD4-CCR7+CD45RA+ naive T cells. These receptor sequences come from a human donor in good health. Some libraries in this study had Jurkat cell RNA spiked in.

This clonotype came up many times. The chain employs TRBV4-3 and TRBJ1-5; D might be TRBD1 (6 bases). Trimming left V 0 bases short and J 8 bases short, with 14 bases between. This CDR3 is built from 15 residues. The germline CDR1 and CDR2 sequences are LGHNA and YSLEER. The CDR3 coding sequence is TGCGCCAGCAGCCAAGACCGGGACACATATGAGCCCCAGCATTTT. Encoded protein: CASSQDRDTYEPQHF.

About this clonotype itself: A single base separates this from a much larger clone, so it may be a read error. The CDR3 loop is CVSRGQGREQYF. CDR3 nucleotides: TGTGTCAGCCGGGGGCAGGGTCGCGAGCAGTACTTC. The chain is built from TRBV3-1 and TRBJ2-7; D possibly matches TRBD1 or TRBD2 (6 bases each). CDR3 size: 12 residues. Germline V CDR1 and CDR2: LGHDT, YNNKEL (reference sequence).

This clonotype was seen ten or more times. The gene calls are TRBV4-3 and TRBJ2-5, with 12 bases identical to TRBD2. Germline loops: CDR1 LGHNA, CDR2 YSLEER. The V segment lost 3 bases and the J segment 4 bases; nucleotides outside the gene matches: 6. The CDR3 consists of 16 residues. The CDR3 sequence is CASSQATSGGSETQYF. The CDR3 DNA follows: TGCGCCAGCAGCCAGGCTACTAGCGGGGGGTCAGAGACCCAGTACTTC.

This clonotype was detected only a few times. V gene TRBV4-3 combines with J gene TRBJ2-7; perhaps TRBD1 as D (6 bases). Trimming stripped 3 bases from V and 3 bases from J, with 18 bases between. The CDR3 loop spans 16 amino acids. Germline-derived CDR1 and CDR2 are LGHNA and YSLEER. The CDR3 loop is CASSQSRDIGFYEQYF. The CDR3 DNA follows: TGCGCCAGCAGCCAGTCCCGGGACATAGGGTTCTACGAGCAGTACTTC.

The table lists this clonotype with a few counts. The chain is built from TRBV27 and TRBJ2-3; 14 nucleotides match TRBD2. V lost 8 bases to trimming and J lost 0 bases; unmatched junction nucleotides: 4. Germline assignment: CDR1 MNHEY and CDR2 SMNVEV (reference sequence). The CDR3 extends over 16 amino acids. The CDR3 spells CASGTSGRASTDTQYF. In DNA form, the CDR3 reads TGTGCCAGCGGGACTAGCGGGAGAGCTAGCACAGATACGCAGTATTTT.

As to this clonotype: This may arise from a read error, as a much more abundant clone is one base away. The rearrangement uses TRBV4-3 and TRBJ1-1; D gene ambiguous. From germline, CDR1 is LGHNA and CDR2 YSLEER. The CDR3 consists of 13 residues. CDR3 sequence (DNA): TGCGCCAGCGGCCAAATTCCCAACACTGAAGCTTTCTTT. This sequence encodes CASGQIPNTEAFF.

This clonotype was recorded at least ten times. V is TRBV12-3 or TRBV12-4 and J is TRBJ2-1; TRBD1 or TRBD2 may be the D gene (7 bases each). This CDR3 comprises 17 residues. Trimming removed 3 bases from V and 6 bases from J, with 21 bases in between. This chain's CDR3 is CASSLGIGPGGANEQFF. The CDR3 DNA follows: TGTGCCAGCAGTTTGGGGATTGGACCAGGGGGGGCCAATGAGCAGTTCTTC.

As regards this clonotype: Sequence at one end of the junction differs from germline and may be a read error. V gene TRBV7-9 combines with J gene TRBJ1-3; D is unclear. Germline CDR1 and CDR2: SEHNR and FQNEAQ (reference sequence). The CDR3 runs 12 residues. CDR3 sequence: CTSTGRGNTIYF. The CDR3 DNA reads TGTACCAGCACCGGTAGAGGAAACACCATATATTTT.

This clonotype has only a few counts. V usage is TRBV27 and J usage is TRBJ2-1; 11 bases are shared with TRBD2. The germline gives CDR1 MNHEY, CDR2 SMNVEV (reference sequence). V dropped 3 bases and J dropped 8; count of bases not matched to a gene: 9. This CDR3 is 16 amino acids long. The CDR3 sequence: CASSFGPSGGFYEQFF. DNA of the CDR3: TGTGCCAGCAGTTTCGGTCCTAGCGGGGGGTTCTATGAGCAGTTCTTC.

This clonotype was recorded a few times. The chain couples TRBV7-9 to TRBJ2-7; TRBD1 matches at 7 bases. Germline V CDR1 and CDR2: SEHNR, FQNEAQ (reference sequence). This CDR3 is built from 16 residues. V lost 5 bases and J lost 3; bases outside the gene matches: 13. For the CDR3, the DNA is TGTGCCAGCAGCCCAGCGTTTGGACAGGAGCACTACGAGCAGTACTTC. Translating gives CASSPAFGQEHYEQYF.

The chain is built from TRBV7-3 and TRBJ2-3; D remains ambiguous. The V gene's germline CDR1 is SGHTA and CDR2 FQGTGA. The CDR3 has 15 residues. V lost 4 bases, J lost 0 bases, and 11 bases lay in between. The DNA for the CDR3 is TGTGCCAGCAGCTCCCACGACGGGAGCACAGATACGCAGTATTTT. Encoded protein: CASSSHDGSTDTQYF. The variable domain in full, completed from reference TRBV7-3 and TRBJ2-3, reads GAGVSQTPSNKVTEKGKYVELRCDPISGHTALYWYRQSLGQGPEFLIYFQGTGAADDSGLPNDRFFAVRPEGSVSTLKIQRTERGDSAVYLCASSSHDGSTDTQYFGPGTRLTVL.

This clonotype was detected a few times. The chain carries TRBV30 and TRBJ2-5, with D tentatively TRBD1 or TRBD2 (5 bases each). The CDR3 extends over 14 amino acids. Germline V lookup: CDR1 GTSNPN, CDR2 SVGIG (reference sequence). The V and J ends lost 3 bases and 4 bases respectively, with 15 bases between them. CDR3 DNA: TGTGCCTGGAGCGCCTATATGGGGACAGAGACCCAGTACTTC. As protein: CAWSAYMGTETQYF.

There are many counts of this clonotype. The chain links TRBV7-9 to TRBJ2-7, with TRBD1 identical over 7 bases. Germline-derived CDR1 and CDR2 are SEHNR and FQNEAQ (reference sequence). The V gene end was trimmed by 5 bases and the J gene end by 12 bases; junction bases not matched to a gene: 10. CDR3 length: 12 amino acids. The chain's CDR3 is CASSQGRTGRYF. Here the CDR3 DNA reads TGTGCCAGCAGCCAAGGCCGGACAGGACGGTACTTC.

This clonotype has just a few counts. The rearrangement joins TRBV7-9 to TRBJ1-1, with a tentative D call TRBD1 (6 bases). Germline V gives CDR1 SEHNR, CDR2 FQNEAQ (reference sequence). The CDR3 runs 15 residues. V lost 3 bases, J lost 0 bases, and 11 bases lay in between. DNA for the CDR3: TGTGCCAGCAGCTTTCAGGACAGTGTGAACACTGAAGCTTTCTTT. Encoded protein: CASSFQDSVNTEAFF.

This clonotype showed up many times. This rearrangement joins TRBV6-6 to TRBJ2-3; 11 bases agree with TRBD2. Trimming took 4 bases from V and 7 from J; bases not matched to a gene: 10. CDR1 and CDR2 from the germline V gene are MNHNY and SVGAGI (reference sequence). This CDR3 is built from 16 residues. CDR3 sequence (DNA): TGTGCCAGCAGTTCCCTAGCGGGGGGACTGCTAAATACGCAGTATTTT. Residues: CASSSLAGGLLNTQYF.

The sample holds a few counts of this clonotype. This may be a read error: a much more frequent sequence differs by one nucleotide. The chain has TRBV2 and TRBJ2-3, with D uncertain. This CDR3 has 13 amino acids. V lost 9 bases, J lost 6 bases, and 16 bases lay in between. The V gene's germline CDR1 is SNHLY and CDR2 FYNNEI. The CDR3 sequence: CARENTRRDTQYF. CDR3 nucleotide sequence: TGTGCCAGGGAGAATACAAGACGGGATACGCAGTATTTT. Full variable domain (outside the CDR3, taken from reference TRBV2 and TRBJ2-3): EPEVTQTPSHQVTQMGQEVILRCVPISNHLYFYWYRQILGQKVEFLVSFYNNEISEKSEIFDDQFSVERPDGSNFTLKIRSTKLEDSAMYFCARENTRRDTQYFGPGTRLTVL.